This T cell receptor beta chain was recorded in a study of T cell responses to AZD1222 COVID-19 vaccine. Whole-study results and caveats: Spike-specific TCR breadth rose after two AZD1222 doses, and depth rose as well. In a largely white British group with more females than males, clonal diversity was possibly underestimated. Seropositive AZD1222 recipients at baseline numbered only 6 or 7.

Comment on this clone: Antigen unknown.

Only in-frame clones appear in the TCRdb table, and some are missing; sequencing was by immunoSEQ multiplex PCR. The sample records approximately 150,000 clones, about 90% being singletons. V lost 3 bases and J 0 bases, leaving 9 bases between the germline ends. The CDR3 consists of 15 residues. Germline V gene lookup returns CDR1 SGHVS and CDR2 FQNEAQ. This rearrangement joins TRBV7-8 to TRBJ2-1; D is perhaps TRBD1 or TRBD2 (5 bases each). The source was peripheral blood, collected on day 0 of AZD1222 vaccination. The sequence came from an adult in good health. This CDR3 is CASSLGVSSYNEQFF. The CDR3 DNA reads TGTGCCAGCAGCTTGGGGGTGAGCTCCTACAATGAGCAGTTCTTC.